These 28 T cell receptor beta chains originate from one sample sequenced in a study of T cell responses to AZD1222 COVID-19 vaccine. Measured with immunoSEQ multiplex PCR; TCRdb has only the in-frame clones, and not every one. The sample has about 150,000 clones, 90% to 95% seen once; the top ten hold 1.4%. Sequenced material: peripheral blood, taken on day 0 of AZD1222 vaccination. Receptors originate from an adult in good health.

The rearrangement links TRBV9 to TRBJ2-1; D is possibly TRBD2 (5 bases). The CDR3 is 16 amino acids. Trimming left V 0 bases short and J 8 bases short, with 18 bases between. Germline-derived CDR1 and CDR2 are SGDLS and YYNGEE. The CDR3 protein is CASSVEVEGRRYEQFF. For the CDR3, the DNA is TGTGCCAGCAGCGTAGAGGTCGAGGGCAGGCGCTATGAGCAGTTCTTC.

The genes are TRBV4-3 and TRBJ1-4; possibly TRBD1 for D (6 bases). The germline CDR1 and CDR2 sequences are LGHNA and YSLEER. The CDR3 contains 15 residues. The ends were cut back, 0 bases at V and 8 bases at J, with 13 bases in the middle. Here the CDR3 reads CASSQDAQGWEKLFF. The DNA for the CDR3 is TGCGCCAGCAGCCAAGATGCACAGGGTTGGGAAAAACTGTTTTTT.

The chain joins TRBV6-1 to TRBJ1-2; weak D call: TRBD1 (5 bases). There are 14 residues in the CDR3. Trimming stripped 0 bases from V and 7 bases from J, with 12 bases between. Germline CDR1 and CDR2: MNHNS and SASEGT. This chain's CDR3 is CASSEARTGGGYTF. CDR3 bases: TGTGCCAGCAGTGAAGCCCGGACGGGGGGTGGCTACACCTTC.

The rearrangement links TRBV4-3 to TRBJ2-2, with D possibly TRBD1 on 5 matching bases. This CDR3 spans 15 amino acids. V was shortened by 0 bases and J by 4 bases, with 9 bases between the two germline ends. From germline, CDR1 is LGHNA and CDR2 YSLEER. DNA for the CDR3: TGCGCCAGCAGCCAAGAAGGGGTGGGCACCGGGGAGCTGTTTTTT. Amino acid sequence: CASSQEGVGTGELFF.

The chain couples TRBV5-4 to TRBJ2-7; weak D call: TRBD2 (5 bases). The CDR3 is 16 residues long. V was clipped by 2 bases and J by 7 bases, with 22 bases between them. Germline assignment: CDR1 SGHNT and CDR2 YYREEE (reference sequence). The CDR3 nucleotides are TGTGCCAGCAGCTTCATAGGAGGCAGACTCTACGAAGAGCAGTACTTC. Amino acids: CASSFIGGRLYEEQYF.

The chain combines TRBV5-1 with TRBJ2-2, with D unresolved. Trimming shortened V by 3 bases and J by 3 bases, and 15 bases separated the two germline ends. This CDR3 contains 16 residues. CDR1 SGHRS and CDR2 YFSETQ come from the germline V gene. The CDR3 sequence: CASSSNPRADTGELFF. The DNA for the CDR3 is TGCGCCAGCAGCTCCAATCCTCGGGCGGACACCGGGGAGCTGTTTTTT.

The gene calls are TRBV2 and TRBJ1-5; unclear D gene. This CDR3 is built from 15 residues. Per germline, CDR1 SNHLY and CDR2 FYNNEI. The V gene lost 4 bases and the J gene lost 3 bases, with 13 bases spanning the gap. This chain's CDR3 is CASSGGRRLNQPQHF. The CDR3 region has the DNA TGTGCCAGCAGTGGGGGAAGGAGACTCAATCAGCCCCAGCATTTT.

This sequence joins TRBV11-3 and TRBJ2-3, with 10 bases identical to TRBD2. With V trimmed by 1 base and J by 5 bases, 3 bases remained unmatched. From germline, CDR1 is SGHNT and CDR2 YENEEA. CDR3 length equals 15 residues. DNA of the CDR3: TGTGCCAGCAGCTTAGGGGTAGCGGGAGGAGATACGCAGTATTTT. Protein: CASSLGVAGGDTQYF.

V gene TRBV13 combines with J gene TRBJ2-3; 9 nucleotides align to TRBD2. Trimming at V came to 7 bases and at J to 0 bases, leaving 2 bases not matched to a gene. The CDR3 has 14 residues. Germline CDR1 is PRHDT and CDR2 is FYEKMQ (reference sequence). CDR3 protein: CASTAGGSTDTQYF. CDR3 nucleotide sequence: TGTGCCAGCACCGCGGGGGGGAGCACAGATACGCAGTATTTT.

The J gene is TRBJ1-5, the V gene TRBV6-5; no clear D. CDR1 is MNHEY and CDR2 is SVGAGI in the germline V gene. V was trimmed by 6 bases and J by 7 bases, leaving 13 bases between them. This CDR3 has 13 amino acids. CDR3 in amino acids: CASRDHSGQPQHF. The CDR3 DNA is TGTGCCAGCAGGGACCATTCGGGGCAGCCCCAGCATTTT.

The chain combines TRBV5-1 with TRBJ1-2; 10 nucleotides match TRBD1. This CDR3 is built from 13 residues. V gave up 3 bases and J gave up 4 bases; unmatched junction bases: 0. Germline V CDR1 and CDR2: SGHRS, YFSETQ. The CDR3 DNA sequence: TGCGCCAGCAGCTGGGACAGGGGCTATGGCTACACCTTC. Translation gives CASSWDRGYGYTF.

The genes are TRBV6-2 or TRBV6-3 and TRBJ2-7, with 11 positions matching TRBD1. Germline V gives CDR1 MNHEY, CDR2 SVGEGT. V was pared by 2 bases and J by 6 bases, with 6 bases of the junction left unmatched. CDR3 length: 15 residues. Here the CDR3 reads CASSYAGTGGGEQYF. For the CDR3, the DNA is TGTGCCAGCAGTTACGCCGGGACAGGGGGAGGCGAGCAGTACTTC.

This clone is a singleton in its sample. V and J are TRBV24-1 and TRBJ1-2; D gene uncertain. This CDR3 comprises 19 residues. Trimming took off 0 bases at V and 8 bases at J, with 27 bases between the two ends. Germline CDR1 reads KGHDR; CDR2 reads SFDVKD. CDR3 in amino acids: CATSDLGFRPGLLIGGYTF. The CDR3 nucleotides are TGTGCCACCAGTGATTTGGGTTTTAGGCCAGGCCTTCTAATTGGGGGCTACACCTTC.

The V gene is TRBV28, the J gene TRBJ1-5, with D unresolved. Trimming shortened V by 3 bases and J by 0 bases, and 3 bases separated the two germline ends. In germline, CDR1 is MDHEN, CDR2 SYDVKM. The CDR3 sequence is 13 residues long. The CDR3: CASSFPSNQPQHF. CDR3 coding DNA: TGTGCCAGCAGTTTCCCTAGCAATCAGCCCCAGCATTTT.

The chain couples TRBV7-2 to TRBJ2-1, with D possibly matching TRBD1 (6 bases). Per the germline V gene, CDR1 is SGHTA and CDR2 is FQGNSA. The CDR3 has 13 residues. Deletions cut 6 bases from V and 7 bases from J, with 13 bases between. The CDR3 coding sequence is TGTGCCAGCAGTCATAGGGGGATTAATGAGCAGTTCTTC. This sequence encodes CASSHRGINEQFF. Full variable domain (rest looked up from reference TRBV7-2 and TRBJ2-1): GAGVSQSPSNKVTEKGKDVELRCDPISGHTALYWYRQSLGQGLEFLIYFQGNSAPDKSGLPSDRFSAERTGGSVSTLTIQRTQQEDSAVYLCASSHRGINEQFFGPGTRLTVL.

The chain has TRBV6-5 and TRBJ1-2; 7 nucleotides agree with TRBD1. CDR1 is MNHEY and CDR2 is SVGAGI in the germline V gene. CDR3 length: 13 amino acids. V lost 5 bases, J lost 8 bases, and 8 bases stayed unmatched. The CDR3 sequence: CASSPTEGAGYTF. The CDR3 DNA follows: TGTGCCAGCAGTCCGACCGAGGGGGCGGGCTACACCTTC.

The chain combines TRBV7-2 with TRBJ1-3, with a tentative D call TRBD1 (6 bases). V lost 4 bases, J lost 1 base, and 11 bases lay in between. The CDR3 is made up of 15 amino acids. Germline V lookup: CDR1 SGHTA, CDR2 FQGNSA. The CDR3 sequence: CASSSTGSSGNTIYF. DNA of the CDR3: TGTGCCAGCAGCTCCACAGGGTCTTCTGGAAACACCATATATTTT.

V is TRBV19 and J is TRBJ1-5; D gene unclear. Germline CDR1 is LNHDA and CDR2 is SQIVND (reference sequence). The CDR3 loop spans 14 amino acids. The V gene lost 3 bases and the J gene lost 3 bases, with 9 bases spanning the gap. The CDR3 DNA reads TGTGCCAGTAGTATGAGGCAGCACAATCAGCCCCAGCATTTT. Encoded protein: CASSMRQHNQPQHF.

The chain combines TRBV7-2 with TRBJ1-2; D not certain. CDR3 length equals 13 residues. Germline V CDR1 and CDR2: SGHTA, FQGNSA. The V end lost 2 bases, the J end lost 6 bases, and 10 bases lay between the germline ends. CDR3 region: CASSLTGIDGYTF. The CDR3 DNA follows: TGTGCCAGCAGCTTAACGGGGATAGATGGCTACACCTTC.

CDR3 protein: CASSPLVGPLGEQFF. In DNA form, the CDR3 reads TGTGCCAGCAGCCCACTGGTGGGACCCCTCGGTGAGCAGTTCTTC. The rearrangement uses TRBV11-2 and TRBJ2-1; D is tentatively TRBD1 or TRBD2 (5 bases each). Trimming removed 5 bases from V and 9 bases from J, with 20 bases in between. CDR1 and CDR2 from the germline V gene are SGHAT and FQNNGV. This CDR3 region has 15 residues.

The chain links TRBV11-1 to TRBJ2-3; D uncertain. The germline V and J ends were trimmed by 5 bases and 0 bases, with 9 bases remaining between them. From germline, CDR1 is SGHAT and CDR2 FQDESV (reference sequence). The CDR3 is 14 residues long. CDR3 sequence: CASSLGPSTDTQYF. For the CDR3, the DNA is TGTGCCAGCAGCCTAGGGCCCAGCACAGATACGCAGTATTTT.

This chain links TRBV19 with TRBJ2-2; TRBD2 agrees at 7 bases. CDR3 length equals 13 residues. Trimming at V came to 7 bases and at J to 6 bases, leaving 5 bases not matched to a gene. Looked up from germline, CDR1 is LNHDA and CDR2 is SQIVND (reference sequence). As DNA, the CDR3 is TGTGCCAGTATGCCCCGGGGGGCCGGGGAGCTGTTTTTT. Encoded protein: CASMPRGAGELFF.

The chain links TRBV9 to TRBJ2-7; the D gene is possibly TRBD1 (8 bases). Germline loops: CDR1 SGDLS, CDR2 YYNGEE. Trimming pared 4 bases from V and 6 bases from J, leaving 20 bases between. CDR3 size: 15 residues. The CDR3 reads CASSTHRGGLGEQYF. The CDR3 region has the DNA TGTGCCAGCAGCACCCACAGGGGGGGTTTAGGCGAGCAGTACTTC.

In DNA form, the CDR3 reads TGTGCCAGCAGCTTAAAAGCGGGAGTGTCCGAGCAGTACTTC. Protein product: CASSLKAGVSEQYF. The chain joins TRBV7-3 to TRBJ2-7, with 8 bases aligning to TRBD2. The V gene's germline CDR1 is SGHTA and CDR2 FQGTGA. J was trimmed by 6 bases and V by 1 base; bases with no gene match: 5. The length of the CDR3 is 14 residues.

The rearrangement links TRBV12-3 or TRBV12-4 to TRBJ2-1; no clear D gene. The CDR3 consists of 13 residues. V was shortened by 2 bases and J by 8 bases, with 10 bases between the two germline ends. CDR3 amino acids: CASSLLGIDEQFF. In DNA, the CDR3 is TGTGCCAGCAGTTTATTGGGGATTGATGAGCAGTTCTTC.

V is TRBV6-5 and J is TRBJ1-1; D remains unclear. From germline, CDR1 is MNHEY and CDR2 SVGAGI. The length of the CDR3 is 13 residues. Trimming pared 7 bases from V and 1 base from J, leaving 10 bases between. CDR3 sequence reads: CASTRLGNTEAFF. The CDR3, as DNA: TGTGCCAGCACGCGTCTGGGGAACACTGAAGCTTTCTTT.

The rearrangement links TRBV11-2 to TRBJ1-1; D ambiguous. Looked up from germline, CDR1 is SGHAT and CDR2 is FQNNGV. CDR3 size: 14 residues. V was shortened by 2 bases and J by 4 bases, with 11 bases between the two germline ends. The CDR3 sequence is CASSLTGSPTEAFF. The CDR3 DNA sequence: TGTGCCAGCAGCTTAACGGGGAGCCCCACTGAAGCTTTCTTT.

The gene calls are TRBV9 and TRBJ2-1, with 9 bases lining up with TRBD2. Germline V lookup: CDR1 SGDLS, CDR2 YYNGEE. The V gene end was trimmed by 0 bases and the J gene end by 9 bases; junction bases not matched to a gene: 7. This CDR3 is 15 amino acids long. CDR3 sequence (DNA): TGTGCCAGCAGCGTAGGGTCTAGCGGGACTTCTGAGCAGTTCTTC. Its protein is CASSVGSSGTSEQFF.